The 23 T cell receptor beta chains in this list originate from one sample, sequenced in a study of T cells in localized non-small cell lung cancer. Method: immunoSEQ multiplex PCR; TCRdb's copy keeps in-frame clones and lacks some. The sample carries some 55,000 clones, over 75% recorded once. This material consisted of peripheral blood, taken before any cancer treatment. These receptor sequences come from a female donor over 55 with stage II squamous cell lung carcinoma.

This rearrangement joins TRBV6-6 to TRBJ2-7; 7 bases align to TRBD1. Losses at the gene ends were 6 bases for V and 7 bases for J; bases not matched to a gene: 12. This CDR3 is 14 amino acids long. Germline V gene data show CDR1 as MNHNY and CDR2 as SVGAGI (reference sequence). CDR3 sequence reads: CASSQAQGMGEQYF. CDR3 DNA: TGTGCCAGCAGCCAGGCACAGGGGATGGGGGAGCAGTACTTC.

The DNA for the CDR3 is TGTGCCAGCAGTCCTGGTCCCTATGGCTACACCTTC. Its translation: CASSPGPYGYTF. This chain connects TRBV14 to TRBJ1-2; no clear D. The CDR3 covers 12 residues. The germline V gene has CDR1 SGHDN and CDR2 FVKESK. V was pared by 6 bases and J by 4 bases, with 9 bases between.

The rearrangement uses TRBV7-3 and TRBJ1-1; D remains ambiguous. The CDR3 has 13 amino acids. With 5 bases removed from V and 1 base from J, the gap between germline ends came to 8 bases. CDR1 is SGHTA, CDR2 FQGTGA, per germline. The CDR3 DNA is TGTGCCAGCAGCCAAGACGGGAACACTGAAGCTTTCTTT. Translated, it gives CASSQDGNTEAFF. The complete variable domain, with remaining parts taken from reference TRBV7-3 and TRBJ1-1, reads GAGVSQTPSNKVTEKGKYVELRCDPISGHTALYWYRQSLGQGPEFLIYFQGTGAADDSGLPNDRFFAVRPEGSVSTLKIQRTERGDSAVYLCASSQDGNTEAFFGQGTRLTVV.

V is TRBV9 and J is TRBJ1-1, with a tentative D call TRBD1 (5 bases). With 0 bases removed from V and 7 bases from J, the gap between germline ends came to 16 bases. Per the germline V gene, CDR1 is SGDLS and CDR2 is YYNGEE. The CDR3 contains 15 residues. CDR3 DNA: TGTGCCAGCAGCGTAGGGGTAACGGGGGGTAGTGAAGCTTTCTTT. This translates into CASSVGVTGGSEAFF.

V is TRBV5-1 and J is TRBJ1-4; D unclear. Trimming removed 0 bases from V and 0 bases from J, with 9 bases in between. CDR1 is SGHRS, CDR2 YFSETQ, per germline. This CDR3 contains 16 residues. CDR3 in DNA: TGCGCCAGCAGCTTGGGACCCAAAGCAACTAATGAAAAACTGTTTTTT. Protein product: CASSLGPKATNEKLFF.

This chain uses TRBV6-5 with TRBJ2-1, with 14 bases aligning to TRBD2. This CDR3 is built from 16 residues. Trimming at V came to 4 bases and at J to 7 bases, leaving 6 bases not matched to a gene. CDR1 and CDR2 from the germline V gene are MNHEY and SVGAGI. The CDR3 reads CASSFPGLAGANEQFF. CDR3 sequence (DNA): TGTGCCAGCAGTTTTCCGGGACTAGCGGGGGCAAATGAGCAGTTCTTC.

The chain recombines TRBV6-6 with TRBJ2-7, with 8 positions matching TRBD2. This CDR3 has 13 amino acids. CDR1 is MNHNY and CDR2 is SVGAGI in the germline V gene (reference sequence). V lost 10 bases to trimming and J lost 5 bases; unmatched junction nucleotides: 10. CDR3 DNA sequence: TGTGCCACGAACCCCTTCGGGGGGGACGAGCAGTACTTC. Protein sequence: CATNPFGGDEQYF.

The V call is TRBV15, the J call TRBJ1-2, with TRBD1 identical over 8 bases. The CDR3 runs to 16 residues. V dropped 1 base and J dropped 2; count of bases not matched to a gene: 6. From germline, CDR1 is LNHNV and CDR2 YYDKDF (reference sequence). The CDR3 spells CATSRVGPGGNYGYTF. The CDR3 DNA is TGTGCCACCAGCAGAGTAGGTCCAGGGGGCAACTATGGCTACACCTTC. Full variable domain (missing parts from reference TRBV15 and TRBJ1-2): DAMVIQNPRYQVTQFGKPVTLSCSQTLNHNVMYWYQQKSSQAPKLLFHYYDKDFNNEADTPDNFQSRRPNTSFCFLDIRSPGLGDTAMYLCATSRVGPGGNYGYTFGSGTRLTVV.

On this clone itself: The junction departs from germline at one end; a sequencing error may be responsible. The chain is built from TRBV29-1 and TRBJ2-2; 9 bases align to TRBD1. The CDR3 is 13 residues long. Germline V CDR1 and CDR2: SQVTM, ANQGSEA. Here the CDR3 reads CSVCRTGVEGWVF. The CDR3 DNA is TGCAGCGTTTGCAGGACAGGGGTAGAGGGATGGGTTTTT.

The V call is TRBV5-1, the J call TRBJ2-2; D is unresolved. V lost 0 bases and J lost 5, with 5 bases in between. Looked up from germline, CDR1 is SGHRS and CDR2 is YFSETQ. CDR3 length equals 13 residues. CDR3 sequence: CASSLVRTGELFF. CDR3 sequence (DNA): TGCGCCAGCAGCTTGGTACGGACCGGGGAGCTGTTTTTT.

The gene calls are TRBV6-6 and TRBJ2-1, with TRBD1 matching 10 bases. Germline V lookup: CDR1 MNHNY, CDR2 SVGAGI (reference sequence). The CDR3 totals 12 residues. Trimming took 2 bases from V and 14 from J; bases not matched to a gene: 3. CDR3: CASSYAGTGEFF. For the CDR3, the DNA is TGTGCCAGCAGTTACGCCGGGACAGGGGAGTTCTTC.

The V gene is TRBV5-4, the J gene TRBJ2-4; 10 bases are a match to TRBD2. The CDR3 has 16 amino acids. Germline V CDR1 and CDR2: SGHNT, YYREEE (reference sequence). V shed 0 bases, J shed 6 bases, and the junction held 6 bases outside the gene matches. CDR3 region: CASSLVGERGGNIQYF. The CDR3 DNA sequence: TGTGCCAGCAGCTTGGTCGGGGAGCGGGGGGGAAACATTCAGTACTTC.

This chain uses TRBV7-2 with TRBJ2-7, with 7 positions matching TRBD2. This CDR3 has 14 amino acids. After removal of 5 bases from V and 3 bases from J, the junction contained 7 bases not matched to a gene. Germline CDR1 SGHTA, CDR2 FQGNSA. The CDR3 loop is CASSREGSNYEQYF. For the CDR3, the DNA is TGTGCCAGCAGCAGGGAGGGGTCCAACTACGAGCAGTACTTC.

The chain employs TRBV7-2 and TRBJ2-3; either TRBD1 or TRBD2 may fit D (5 bases each). The CDR3 consists of 14 residues. Trimming pared 5 bases from V and 2 bases from J, leaving 11 bases between. CDR1 and CDR2 from the germline V gene are SGHTA and FQGNSA. CDR3 bases: TGTGCCAGCAGCGGGGGTCACTCCACAGATACGCAGTATTTT. As protein: CASSGGHSTDTQYF.

This sequence joins TRBV9 and TRBJ1-6; possibly TRBD1 for D (5 bases). The germline V gene has CDR1 SGDLS and CDR2 YYNGEE. V gave up 0 bases and J gave up 0 bases, with 10 bases separating them. This CDR3 has 17 amino acids. The CDR3 DNA reads TGTGCCAGCAGCGTAGAACAGGTCATCTCCTATAATTCACCCCTCCACTTT. Translation gives CASSVEQVISYNSPLHF.

V is TRBV7-3 and J is TRBJ1-2, with unresolved D. Germline V gene lookup returns CDR1 SGHTA and CDR2 FQGTGA. V lost 8 bases to trimming and J lost 4 bases, with 17 bases between them. The CDR3 contains 14 residues. The CDR3 nucleotides are TGTGCCAGCGGACCGGCCCTGGGCGGCTATGGCTACACCTTC. Translating it yields CASGPALGGYGYTF.

V usage is TRBV6-1 and J usage is TRBJ2-5, with D possibly being TRBD1 (5 bases). V was clipped by 7 bases and J by 5 bases, with 20 bases between them. The CDR3 contains 15 residues. Germline values: CDR1 MNHNS, CDR2 SASEGT. CDR3 coding DNA: TGTGCCAGCATAAGGGGCGTCCAAATTGGGGAGACCCAGTACTTC. Amino acids: CASIRGVQIGETQYF.

A word on this clone: The sample has other DNA sequences that encode this CDR3 too. The chain combines TRBV7-9 with TRBJ2-7; maybe TRBD2 (6 bases). Trimming stripped 0 bases from V and 6 bases from J, with 15 bases between. Germline values: CDR1 SEHNR, CDR2 FQNEAQ (reference sequence). This CDR3 has 15 residues. CDR3 sequence reads: CASSLALGSSGEQYF. CDR3 coding DNA: TGTGCCAGCAGCTTAGCGCTCGGGAGCTCCGGCGAGCAGTACTTC.

The chain has TRBV10-1 and TRBJ2-3; 7 bases line up with TRBD1. There are 17 residues in the CDR3. The germline V gene has CDR1 WNHNN and CDR2 SYGVQD (reference sequence). The junction had 14 bases not matched to a gene; V was cut back by 8 bases and J by 0 bases. CDR3 in amino acids: CASSGDRLSPSTDTQYF. The CDR3, as DNA: TGCGCCAGCTCCGGGGACAGACTATCCCCTAGCACAGATACGCAGTATTTT.

The gene calls are TRBV5-1 and TRBJ2-6; TRBD1 might be the D (5 bases). CDR1 is SGHRS, CDR2 YFSETQ, per germline. The V end was cut by 2 bases, the J end by 2 bases, with 8 bases between. The CDR3 extends over 15 amino acids. Written as DNA, the CDR3 is TGCGCCAGCAGCTTAACAGGTACTGGGGCCAACGTCCTGACTTTC. It codes for CASSLTGTGANVLTF. The full variable domain, completed using reference TRBV5-1 and TRBJ2-6, is KAGVTQTPRYLIKTRGQQVTLSCSPISGHRSVSWYQQTPGQGLQFLFEYFSETQRNKGNFPGRFSGRQFSNSRSEMNVSTLELGDSALYLCASSLTGTGANVLTFGAGSRLTVL.

This sequence joins TRBV30 and TRBJ2-5; the match to TRBD2 covers 8 bases. The germline V gene encodes CDR1 GTSNPN and CDR2 SVGIG (reference sequence). The V segment lost 3 bases and the J segment 2 bases; nucleotides outside the gene matches: 8. This CDR3 contains 15 residues. The CDR3 sequence is CAWSPTSARQETQYF. The DNA for the CDR3 is TGTGCCTGGAGCCCGACTAGCGCAAGGCAAGAGACCCAGTACTTC.

This clone showed up just once. The genes are TRBV7-9 and TRBJ2-5, with 8 nucleotides matching TRBD2. With 4 bases clipped from V and 1 base from J, the junction kept 8 bases outside the gene matches. Germline CDR1 is SEHNR and CDR2 is FQNEAQ (reference sequence). The CDR3 contains 16 residues. CDR3 DNA: TGTGCCAGCAGCTCCTCCGGGACTAGAATCCAAGAGACCCAGTACTTC. Amino acids: CASSSSGTRIQETQYF.

This chain links TRBV25-1 with TRBJ2-5; no definite D call. This CDR3 is built from 17 residues. V gave up 6 bases and J gave up 0 bases, with 20 bases separating them. The germline CDR1 and CDR2 sequences are MGHDK and SYGVNS. CDR3 DNA sequence: TGTGCCAGCAGGGGTCTACCCCCGCCCTCGTACCAAGAGACCCAGTACTTC. Residues: CASRGLPPPSYQETQYF.